These 28 T cell receptor beta chains originate from one sample sequenced in a study of shared clonotypes between healthy human individuals. Only in-frame clones appear in the TCRdb table, and some are missing; sequencing was by immunoSEQ multiplex PCR. This table holds fewer than 600,000 clones, more than 65% found once. The sample taken for sequencing was PBMCs. These receptors were taken from a woman between 40 and 55 years old in good health. Some clones in this sample may be carry-over from other donors' samples.

The rearrangement links TRBV5-5 to TRBJ2-2; 13 bases are shared with TRBD2. V lost 2 bases to trimming and J lost 5 bases; unmatched junction nucleotides: 9. The CDR3 runs to 18 residues. Germline V gives CDR1 SGHKS, CDR2 YYEKEE (reference sequence). The CDR3 region has the DNA TGTGCCAGCAGCTTCTCCTGGACTAGCGGGAGTGGAACCGGGGAGCTGTTTTTT. This sequence encodes CASSFSWTSGSGTGELFF.

This clone was detected many times. This chain connects TRBV5-1 to TRBJ2-3; 8 nucleotides match TRBD1. Germline-derived CDR1 and CDR2 are SGHRS and YFSETQ. With V trimmed by 5 bases and J by 4 bases, 9 bases remained unmatched. The CDR3 loop spans 15 amino acids. CDR3 sequence: CASRYTGQGPDTQYF. The CDR3 coding sequence is TGCGCCAGCAGATACACCGGACAGGGCCCAGATACGCAGTATTTT.

This chain connects TRBV5-1 to TRBJ2-3; D unresolved. Trimming pared 4 bases from V and 4 bases from J, leaving 13 bases between. Germline lookup yields CDR1 SGHRS and CDR2 YFSETQ. CDR3 length: 14 amino acids. DNA of the CDR3: TGCGCCAGCAGCACAGAGTTTAGGGCAGATACGCAGTATTTT. This gives the protein CASSTEFRADTQYF.

This sequence joins TRBV7-9 and TRBJ2-1, with TRBD2 identical over 9 bases. Per the germline V gene, CDR1 is SEHNR and CDR2 is FQNEAQ (reference sequence). The CDR3 is made up of 19 amino acids. Unmatched junction bases numbered 16, after V lost 5 bases and J lost 2 bases. The chain's CDR3 is CASSAVGLAGPSAYNEQFF. CDR3 DNA sequence: TGTGCCAGCAGCGCAGTTGGGCTAGCGGGACCCAGCGCCTACAATGAGCAGTTCTTC.

This CDR3 is CASTLRGGLAQYF. DNA of the CDR3: TGTGCCAGCACGCTAAGGGGGGGACTAGCTCAATATTTT. The V and J genes are TRBV6-1 and TRBJ2-3, with TRBD2 identical over 9 bases. The V gene end was trimmed by 7 bases and the J gene end by 15 bases; junction bases not matched to a gene: 14. Germline loops: CDR1 MNHNS, CDR2 SASEGT. The CDR3 length is 13 residues.

The chain carries TRBV6-1 and TRBJ1-1, with D unresolved. Germline V lookup: CDR1 MNHNS, CDR2 SASEGT. Trimming removed 6 bases from V and 0 bases from J, with 8 bases in between. This CDR3 comprises 13 residues. The CDR3 region has the DNA TGTGCCAGCAGCTACAGAGTGAACACTGAAGCTTTCTTT. Its translation is CASSYRVNTEAFF.

CDR3 loop: CASSLGLGTVGHNEQFF. The CDR3 bases are TGTGCCAGCAGCTTAGGACTAGGGACGGTTGGTCACAATGAGCAGTTCTTC. The genes are TRBV7-9 and TRBJ2-1; possible D gene TRBD2, 6 bases. CDR3 size: 17 residues. Between the trimmed V and J ends, which lost 1 base and 5 bases, there was a span of 18 bases. The germline gives CDR1 SEHNR, CDR2 FQNEAQ (reference sequence).

This chain links TRBV14 with TRBJ2-2, with D hard to call. The germline gives CDR1 SGHDN, CDR2 FVKESK. The CDR3 contains 14 residues. Between the trimmed V and J ends, which lost 4 bases and 1 base, there was a span of 7 bases. For the CDR3, the DNA is TGTGCCAGCAGCCCACTTCGGAACACCGGGGAGCTGTTTTTT. Amino acids: CASSPLRNTGELFF.

This clone was observed a handful of times. This chain joins TRBV5-1 and TRBJ2-7; D is perhaps TRBD1 (6 bases). Trimming stripped 0 bases from V and 3 bases from J, with 10 bases between. Germline V gene sequence: CDR1 SGHRS, CDR2 YFSETQ. This CDR3 has 14 amino acids. For the CDR3, the DNA is TGCGCCAGCAGCTTGGTGACAGGAGACTACGAGCAGTACTTC. It codes for CASSLVTGDYEQYF.

The V and J genes are TRBV30 and TRBJ2-1; D not resolved. The V gene's germline CDR1 is GTSNPN and CDR2 SVGIG (reference sequence). The CDR3 sequence is 13 residues long. The V gene lost 3 bases and the J gene lost 5 bases, with 11 bases spanning the gap. The CDR3: CAWRQSTHNEQFF. The CDR3 coding sequence is TGTGCCTGGAGGCAAAGCACCCACAATGAGCAGTTCTTC.

The count of this clone is one. The rearrangement uses TRBV29-1 and TRBJ2-7; D call uncertain. Trimming pared 4 bases from V and 5 bases from J, leaving 15 bases between. Germline assignment: CDR1 SQVTM and CDR2 ANQGSEA. This CDR3 comprises 13 residues. CDR3 region: CSVVIQSGHEQYF. The CDR3 DNA sequence: TGCAGCGTTGTCATCCAGAGTGGCCACGAGCAGTACTTC.

V gene TRBV19 combines with J gene TRBJ2-5; a weak D match, TRBD1 (6 bases). The CDR3 contains 13 residues. CDR1 and CDR2 from the germline V gene are LNHDA and SQIVND (reference sequence). The germline V and J ends were trimmed by 6 bases and 1 base, with 9 bases remaining between them. In DNA, the CDR3 is TGTGCCAGTAGCACAGGGCCCCAAGAGACCCAGTACTTC. This codes for CASSTGPQETQYF.

The rearrangement joins TRBV4-1 to TRBJ1-4, with TRBD1 as a possible D gene (5 bases). This CDR3 comprises 16 residues. From germline, CDR1 is MGHRA and CDR2 YSYEKL. The V end was cut by 0 bases, the J end by 8 bases, with 16 bases between. CDR3 amino acids: CASSQDDHGAGEKLFF. As DNA, the CDR3 is TGCGCCAGCAGCCAAGACGATCACGGGGCGGGGGAAAAACTGTTTTTT.

The chain employs TRBV29-1 and TRBJ2-3; tentative D call: TRBD2 (5 bases). V shed 5 bases and J shed 6 bases, with 15 bases lying between them. CDR1 and CDR2 (germline): SQVTM, ANQGSEA. CDR3 length equals 13 residues. CDR3 sequence reads: CSVTTGWVDTQYF. The DNA of the CDR3 is TGCAGCGTTACGACGGGGTGGGTCGATACGCAGTATTTT.

This sequence joins TRBV19 and TRBJ1-1; the D gene is possibly TRBD1 (6 bases). The V gene's germline CDR1 is LNHDA and CDR2 SQIVND (reference sequence). The V gene lost 7 bases and the J gene lost 1 base, with 19 bases spanning the gap. This CDR3 has 16 residues. The CDR3 bases are TGTGCCAGTAAAGGGGGGGTACCTACTTGGAACACTGAAGCTTTCTTT. Its protein product is CASKGGVPTWNTEAFF.

The rearrangement links TRBV28 to TRBJ1-2, with 9 bases identical to TRBD1. CDR1 and CDR2 (germline): MDHEN, SYDVKM. After removal of 4 bases from V and 4 bases from J, the junction contained 7 bases not matched to a gene. This CDR3 spans 15 amino acids. As DNA, the CDR3 is TGTGCCAGCAGTTATCGGACAGGGGATGCCTATGGCTACACCTTC. Translation gives CASSYRTGDAYGYTF.

The chain uses TRBV27 and TRBJ2-7; possibly TRBD1 for D (5 bases). Germline CDR1 MNHEY, CDR2 SMNVEV (reference sequence). CDR3 size: 15 residues. Trimming stripped 0 bases from V and 4 bases from J, with 13 bases between. DNA for the CDR3: TGTGCCAGCAGTTTATCGTCCTGGACACAATACGAGCAGTACTTC. Its translation: CASSLSSWTQYEQYF.

Notes on this clone: A much larger clone lies one base from this, so it may be a read error. V is TRBV9 and J is TRBJ2-2; D is uncertain. Germline V gene data show CDR1 as SGDLS and CDR2 as YYNGEE. V was pared by 0 bases and J by 6 bases, with 3 bases between. CDR3 length: 12 amino acids. CDR3 region: CASSVVPGELFF. DNA for the CDR3: TGTGCCAGCAGCGTAGTTCCCGGGGAGCTGTTTTTT.

J is TRBJ2-5 and V is TRBV11-2; the match to TRBD1 covers 7 bases. Germline V gene data show CDR1 as SGHAT and CDR2 as FQNNGV. The V gene end was trimmed by 3 bases and the J gene end by 4 bases; junction bases not matched to a gene: 8. The CDR3 contains 15 residues. CDR3 in amino acids: CASSFNRGRGETQYF. The CDR3 DNA reads as TGTGCCAGCAGCTTCAACAGGGGCCGGGGAGAGACCCAGTACTTC.

The CDR3 protein is CASSQDPRAGNTIYF. Here the CDR3 DNA reads TGCGCCAGCAGCCAAGATCCCAGGGCTGGAAACACCATATATTTT. The chain carries TRBV4-3 and TRBJ1-3; possibly TRBD1 for D (5 bases). V shed 0 bases and J shed 2 bases, with 8 bases lying between them. Germline values: CDR1 LGHNA, CDR2 YSLEER. The CDR3 covers 15 residues.

In this sample, this clone turned up a few times. The chain has TRBV18 and TRBJ2-3; no clear D. The CDR3 has 15 amino acids. The germline gives CDR1 KGHSH, CDR2 LQKENI. Trimming removed 6 bases from V and 4 bases from J, with 17 bases in between. Here the CDR3 reads CASSTTQLQADTQYF. The CDR3 DNA is TGTGCCAGCTCGACCACTCAGCTGCAGGCAGATACGCAGTATTTT. Drawing the rest from reference TRBV18 and TRBJ2-3, the complete variable domain is NAGVMQNPRHLVRRRGQEARLRCSPMKGHSHVYWYRQLPEEGLKFMVYLQKENIIDESGMPKERFSAEFPKEGPSILRIQQVVRGDSAAYFCASSTTQLQADTQYFGPGTRLTVL.

The chain couples TRBV28 to TRBJ1-3, with D possibly being TRBD1 (5 bases). Per the germline V gene, CDR1 is MDHEN and CDR2 is SYDVKM. This CDR3 has 15 amino acids. V was clipped by 3 bases and J by 4 bases, with 13 bases between them. CDR3 DNA: TGTGCCAGCAGTTTGGCGGGGCGGACGGGAAACACCATATATTTT. Its protein is CASSLAGRTGNTIYF.

The V and J genes are TRBV29-1 and TRBJ2-2, with a tentative D call TRBD2 (6 bases). Germline V lookup: CDR1 SQVTM, CDR2 ANQGSEA. CDR3 length equals 14 residues. Deletions cut 5 bases from V and 4 bases from J, with 14 bases between. CDR3 sequence (DNA): TGCAGCGTTTGCCCGGGAGCATGCACCGGGGAGCTGTTTTTT. Its translation is CSVCPGACTGELFF.

The rearrangement links TRBV18 to TRBJ2-2; tentative D call: TRBD2 (5 bases). The CDR3 covers 14 residues. The V gene's germline CDR1 is KGHSH and CDR2 LQKENI. The V end was cut by 4 bases, the J end by 5 bases, with 11 bases between. The CDR3 loop reads CASSQDEGTGELFF. CDR3 bases: TGTGCCAGCTCACAGGACGAGGGAACCGGGGAGCTGTTTTTT.

The chain employs TRBV2 and TRBJ2-1; D is uncertain. The CDR3 totals 13 residues. Germline V lookup: CDR1 SNHLY, CDR2 FYNNEI. Trimming pared 5 bases from V and 4 bases from J, leaving 9 bases between. The CDR3: CASSPDWYNEQFF. CDR3 in DNA: TGTGCCAGCAGTCCTGACTGGTACAATGAGCAGTTCTTC.

The gene calls are TRBV5-1 and TRBJ2-1; 7 bases align to TRBD1. Germline V gene lookup returns CDR1 SGHRS and CDR2 YFSETQ. This CDR3 is built from 16 residues. V gave up 4 bases and J gave up 5 bases; unmatched junction bases: 12. CDR3 coding DNA: TGCGCCAGCAGCGTAGGGGGCTTTATCCTGAACAATGAGCAGTTCTTC. Translation gives CASSVGGFILNNEQFF.

The V gene is TRBV5-1, the J gene TRBJ2-7; 10 nucleotides align to TRBD2. This CDR3 contains 16 residues. CDR1 and CDR2 from the germline V gene are SGHRS and YFSETQ. Trimming took 4 bases from V and 6 from J; bases not matched to a gene: 13. The CDR3 bases are TGCGCCAGCAGCACCGGACTAGCGGAACACCGGGGCGAGCAGTACTTC. Translated: CASSTGLAEHRGEQYF.

The chain couples TRBV28 to TRBJ2-3; 13 positions agree with TRBD2. V shed 6 bases, J shed 1 base, and the junction held 4 bases outside the gene matches. The germline V gene has CDR1 MDHEN and CDR2 SYDVKM. The CDR3 sequence is 16 residues long. CDR3 loop: CASSRGTSGGTDTQYF. DNA for the CDR3: TGTGCCAGCAGCCGTGGGACTAGCGGGGGCACAGATACGCAGTATTTT.